The next 26 T cell receptor beta chains were all read from a single sample in a study of blood T cell repertoires in COVID-19. Produced via immunoSEQ multiplex PCR; TCRdb's table is partial and in-frame only. The sample lists about 69,000 clones, roughly 90% occurring once. Sample: peripheral blood. Source of these receptors: a man aged 50 to 59 with acute or convalescent COVID-19.

V and J are TRBV28 and TRBJ1-5; D is undetermined. The germline V and J ends were trimmed by 7 bases and 1 base, with 14 bases remaining between them. This CDR3 has 15 amino acids. Per germline, CDR1 MDHEN and CDR2 SYDVKM. CDR3 in amino acids: CASTLGWRSNQPQHF. In nucleotides, the CDR3 is TGTGCCAGCACCCTCGGGTGGCGGAGCAATCAGCCCCAGCATTTT.

The chain couples TRBV6-5 to TRBJ2-7; perhaps TRBD2 as D (5 bases). CDR3 size: 14 residues. With 7 bases removed from V and 2 bases from J, the gap between germline ends came to 15 bases. Germline CDR1 and CDR2: MNHEY and SVGAGI. The CDR3 DNA sequence: TGTGCCAGCACGGGTTCGGGGAGAGCCTACGAGCAGTACTTC. As protein: CASTGSGRAYEQYF.

The chain is built from TRBV5-6 and TRBJ2-2; weak D call: TRBD2 (6 bases). Germline CDR1 SGHDT, CDR2 YYEEEE. Trimming took 5 bases from V and 1 from J, leaving 12 bases between them. This CDR3 is 15 amino acids long. CDR3 coding DNA: TGTGCCAGCAGAGCCGGGACTGGGAACACCGGGGAGCTGTTTTTT. It is translated as CASRAGTGNTGELFF.

This clone has a single count. This chain uses TRBV30 with TRBJ1-2; D remains ambiguous. Germline CDR1 is GTSNPN and CDR2 is SVGIG (reference sequence). This CDR3 has 17 amino acids. V was clipped by 3 bases and J by 2 bases, with 22 bases between them. This CDR3 is CAWRPVSIGELNYGYTF. Here the CDR3 DNA reads TGTGCCTGGAGACCCGTCTCGATTGGGGAGTTAAACTATGGCTACACCTTC.

CDR3 region: CASTSRTRNIQYF. In DNA form, the CDR3 reads TGTGCCAGCACCTCAAGGACAAGGAACATTCAGTACTTC. This chain uses TRBV7-2 with TRBJ2-4; D perhaps matches TRBD1 (5 bases). Trimming took 7 bases from V and 7 from J, leaving 14 bases between them. CDR1 is SGHTA and CDR2 is FQGNSA in the germline V gene. The CDR3 contains 13 residues.

The CDR3 loop is CASSKYRDRGLEPQHF. For the CDR3, the DNA is TGTGCCAGCAGCAAATATCGGGACAGGGGGCTGGAGCCCCAGCATTTT. This chain joins TRBV21-1 and TRBJ1-5; TRBD1 was called by the table and not checked on the DNA. TRBV21-1 is annotated as a pseudogene. The CDR3 loop spans 16 amino acids.

This clone came up a few times. J is TRBJ2-1 and V is TRBV7-9; weak D call: TRBD2 (5 bases). Germline V gene data show CDR1 as SEHNR and CDR2 as FQNEAQ (reference sequence). V gave up 5 bases and J gave up 0 bases, with 11 bases separating them. This CDR3 has 15 residues. CDR3 region: CASSRTFSSYNEQFF. CDR3 sequence (DNA): TGTGCCAGCAGCAGGACTTTTAGCTCCTACAATGAGCAGTTCTTC.

The gene calls are TRBV21-1 and TRBJ2-3; the table's TRBD2 call for D was not verified on the DNA. TRBV21-1 counts as a pseudogene. The CDR3 totals 14 residues. CDR3: CASSKVEITDTQYF. CDR3 DNA sequence: TGTGCCAGCAGCAAAGTTGAGATAACAGATACGCAGTATTTT.

The chain couples TRBV23-1 to TRBJ2-7, with 8 nucleotides matching TRBD1. TRBV23-1 is classed as an ORF, of uncertain function. Trimming took 0 bases from V and 3 from J; bases not matched to a gene: 4. The CDR3 is made up of 15 amino acids. The CDR3 loop is CASSQSGTGHYEQYF. The CDR3 DNA reads as TGCGCCAGCAGTCAATCGGGGACAGGACACTACGAGCAGTACTTC.

The chain has TRBV5-6 and TRBJ2-7; TRBD2 aligns across 9 bases. The CDR3 has 14 amino acids. Looked up from germline, CDR1 is SGHDT and CDR2 is YYEEEE. With 2 bases clipped from V and 3 bases from J, the junction kept 3 bases outside the gene matches. CDR3 protein: CASSFSAGGYEQYF. The CDR3 coding sequence is TGTGCCAGCAGCTTTTCAGCGGGGGGCTACGAGCAGTACTTC.

This clone came up a few times. The J gene is TRBJ1-6, the V gene TRBV18; 7 bases are a match to TRBD1. The germline V gene encodes CDR1 KGHSH and CDR2 LQKENI. CDR3 length equals 15 residues. The V segment lost 4 bases and the J segment 14 bases; nucleotides outside the gene matches: 14. CDR3 in DNA: TGTGCCAGCTCACTCGTCCCGGGACAGCTCCTTTCCCTCCACTTT. Protein: CASSLVPGQLLSLHF.

The rearrangement uses TRBV3-1 (or the pseudogene TRBV3-2) and TRBJ2-1; D unclear. Germline V gives CDR1 LGHDT, CDR2 YNNKEL (reference sequence). Trimming removed 4 bases at V and 7 bases at J, with 20 bases between. The CDR3 loop spans 16 amino acids. Written as DNA, the CDR3 is TGTGCCAGCAGCCCCCCTAGTATGTTGAAGGAAAATGAGCAGTTCTTC. It codes for CASSPPSMLKENEQFF.

This clone occurred once. This chain joins TRBV5-5 and TRBJ1-1; unclear D gene. V lost 4 bases and J lost 0, with 13 bases in between. Germline CDR1 and CDR2: SGHKS and YYEKEE (reference sequence). CDR3 size: 15 residues. CDR3 sequence reads: CASSQAPRMNTEAFF. For the CDR3, the DNA is TGTGCCAGCAGCCAAGCGCCGAGGATGAACACTGAAGCTTTCTTT.

This clone was observed once. This chain links TRBV27 with TRBJ1-2; D possibly corresponds to TRBD1 (6 bases). The CDR3 runs 14 residues. Per germline, CDR1 MNHEY and CDR2 SMNVEV (reference sequence). V was cut by 9 bases and J by 4 bases, with 18 bases left in between. DNA of the CDR3: TGTGCCAGAAGGGGACACCCCAGAGGCTATGGCTACACCTTC. This sequence encodes CARRGHPRGYGYTF.

This clone was observed a handful of times. The chain couples TRBV21-1 to TRBJ2-7; the table calls TRBD1, which could not be checked here. TRBV21-1 is a known pseudogene. This CDR3 contains 14 residues. The CDR3 protein is CARDRDSFRYEQYF. CDR3 sequence (DNA): TGTGCCAGAGACCGGGACAGCTTTCGGTACGAGCAGTACTTC.

The J gene is TRBJ2-5, the V gene TRBV7-8, with 9 bases fitting TRBD1. This CDR3 is 17 amino acids long. Germline CDR1 SGHVS, CDR2 FQNEAQ. The trim removed 1 base at V and 5 bases at J, leaving 11 bases unmatched. This CDR3 is CASSLVSWTGDRETQYF. DNA for the CDR3: TGTGCCAGCAGCTTAGTCAGCTGGACAGGGGATCGTGAGACCCAGTACTTC.

V and J are TRBV19 and TRBJ1-2; tentative D call: TRBD1 (5 bases). Germline lookup yields CDR1 LNHDA and CDR2 SQIVND (reference sequence). CDR3 length equals 12 residues. The V and J ends lost 0 bases and 8 bases respectively, with 7 bases between them. In DNA form, the CDR3 reads TGTGCCAGTAGTATAGAACGGACAGGCTACACCTTC. Amino acids: CASSIERTGYTF.

Written as DNA, the CDR3 is TGTGCCACCCGACAGGGGGCGCGTGAAGCTTTCTTT. Translated, it gives CATRQGAREAFF. This chain joins TRBV10-3 and TRBJ1-1; 10 nucleotides match TRBD1. The CDR3 is 12 residues long. The germline CDR1 and CDR2 sequences are ENHRY and SYGVKD. After removal of 10 bases from V and 7 bases from J, the junction contained 6 bases not matched to a gene.

This chain uses TRBV6-5 with TRBJ2-2; weak D call: TRBD2 (6 bases). CDR1 and CDR2 from the germline V gene are MNHEY and SVGAGI. Between the trimmed V and J ends, which lost 6 bases and 4 bases, there was a span of 15 bases. This CDR3 is built from 15 residues. This CDR3 is CASSRWVGGTGELFF. CDR3 DNA sequence: TGTGCCAGCAGCCGATGGGTCGGGGGCACCGGGGAGCTGTTTTTT.

The rearrangement joins TRBV15 to TRBJ1-5; D not certain. The germline V gene has CDR1 LNHNV and CDR2 YYDKDF (reference sequence). CDR3 size: 14 residues. V was trimmed by 4 bases and J by 5 bases, leaving 12 bases between them. CDR3 nucleotides: TGTGCCACCAGCAACTCTGGGAGATATCAGCCCCAGCATTTT. Residues: CATSNSGRYQPQHF.

The V and J genes are TRBV5-1 and TRBJ2-2, with TRBD2 as a possible D gene (6 bases). V gave up 1 base and J gave up 1 base, with 8 bases separating them. The CDR3 has 15 amino acids. Germline-derived CDR1 and CDR2 are SGHRS and YFSETQ. This CDR3 reads CASSLQGLNTGELFF. The CDR3 DNA reads TGCGCCAGCAGCTTGCAGGGACTGAACACCGGGGAGCTGTTTTTT.

This sequence joins TRBV2 and TRBJ1-1; weak D call: TRBD1 (6 bases). The V end was cut by 6 bases, the J end by 1 base, with 15 bases between. The germline V gene encodes CDR1 SNHLY and CDR2 FYNNEI. This CDR3 has 15 residues. CDR3 in amino acids: CASRTQGVSNTEAFF. CDR3 coding DNA: TGTGCCAGCAGGACACAGGGCGTGTCGAACACTGAAGCTTTCTTT. Combining the CDR3 with reference TRBV2 and TRBJ1-1 gives the whole variable domain EPEVTQTPSHQVTQMGQEVILRCVPISNHLYFYWYRQILGQKVEFLVSFYNNEISEKSEIFDDQFSVERPDGSNFTLKIRSTKLEDSAMYFCASRTQGVSNTEAFFGQGTRLTVV.

The chain has TRBV6-5 and TRBJ2-1; D is unresolved. Germline V gene lookup returns CDR1 MNHEY and CDR2 SVGAGI. The CDR3 contains 11 residues. V gave up 5 bases and J gave up 5 bases, with 4 bases separating them. The CDR3 region has the DNA TGTGCCAGCAGTCGGGACAATGAGCAGTTCTTC. It translates to CASSRDNEQFF.

This rearrangement joins TRBV11-2 to TRBJ2-1; D gene uncertain. This CDR3 spans 13 amino acids. Germline V lookup: CDR1 SGHAT, CDR2 FQNNGV. Trimming pared 4 bases from V and 8 bases from J, leaving 12 bases between. The CDR3 loop is CASSSPSRDEQFF. The DNA of the CDR3 is TGTGCCAGCAGCTCCCCGAGCCGAGATGAGCAGTTCTTC.

The chain is built from TRBV27 and TRBJ2-4, with a weak D call TRBD1 (6 bases). V was cut by 8 bases and J by 0 bases, with 17 bases left in between. The CDR3 is made up of 16 amino acids. CDR1 is MNHEY and CDR2 is SMNVEV in the germline V gene (reference sequence). The CDR3 region is CASADRTFLAKNIQYF. In DNA form, the CDR3 reads TGTGCCAGCGCCGACAGGACCTTCCTAGCCAAAAACATTCAGTACTTC.

In this sample, this clone turned up once. In DNA, the CDR3 is TGTGCCAGCAGCTCTGCAGCGGGGGGGACCCAGTACTTC. Residues: CASSSAAGGTQYF. V is TRBV5-6 and J is TRBJ2-5, with 9 bases lining up with TRBD2. Per germline, CDR1 SGHDT and CDR2 YYEEEE. The CDR3 sequence is 13 residues long. J lost 7 bases, V lost 3 bases, and 4 bases had no gene match.